The T cell receptor (beta chain) described here comes from a study of a mutant IDH1 vaccine in newly diagnosed glioma. Study context: Previous treatment comprised radiotherapy, temozolomide, or both, mostly both. Visit V13 took place at week 47, and visit V12 happened at week 35. General study findings and limits: The study observed vaccine-induced immune responses in 85% to 95% of patients.

The germline V gene has CDR1 SGHNT and CDR2 YYREEE (reference sequence). This CDR3 is built from 14 residues. V dropped 2 bases and J dropped 5 bases, with 13 bases sitting between them. TCRdb's copy holds only in-frame clones and misses some; the assay was immunoSEQ multiplex PCR. The sample holds about 32,000 clones, 80% seen once. On this clone: The antigen remains unidentified.

As for time point: week 35, safety follow-up. Mutant IDH1 20-mer peptide, at 300 ug, made up each vaccine dose, with topical imiquimod. Donor diagnoses consisted of new WHO grade 3 or 4 IDH1-mutant, ATRX-lost astrocytomas. This receptor was identified in a middle-aged man with glioma. Some clones in this sample may be carry-over from other donors' samples. Sequencing used PBMCs, obtained from a glioma patient whose treatment included an IDH1 peptide vaccine. This chain connects TRBV5-4 to TRBJ1-2; D is possibly TRBD1 (5 bases). Written as DNA, the CDR3 is TGTGCCAGCAGCTTCCCAGGGATCTTATATGGCTACACCTTC. It specifies CASSFPGILYGYTF.